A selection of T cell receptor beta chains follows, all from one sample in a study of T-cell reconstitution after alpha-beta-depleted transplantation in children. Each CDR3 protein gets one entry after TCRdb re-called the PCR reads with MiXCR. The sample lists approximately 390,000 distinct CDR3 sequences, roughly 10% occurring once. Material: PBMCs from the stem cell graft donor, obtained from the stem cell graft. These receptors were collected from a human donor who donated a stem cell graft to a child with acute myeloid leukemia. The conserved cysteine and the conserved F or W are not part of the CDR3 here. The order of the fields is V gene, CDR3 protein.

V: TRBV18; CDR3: ASSPQGGSGANGLT
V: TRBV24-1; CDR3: ATSDANGGRQETQY
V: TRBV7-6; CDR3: ASSLPLAGSSGEQY
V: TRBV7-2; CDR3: ASSLGVASGYT
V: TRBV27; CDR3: ASSLGTLGHNEQF
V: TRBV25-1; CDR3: ASGALGGRIFEQF
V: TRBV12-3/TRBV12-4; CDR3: ASSPLLAGDHGELF
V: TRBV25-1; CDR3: ASSDDTRDRGFKKLF
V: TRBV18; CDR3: ASSPSVGLSVEQF
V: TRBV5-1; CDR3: ASSLFRTGRTEAF
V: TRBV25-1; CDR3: ASREGVRREETQY
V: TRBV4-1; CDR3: ASSQDAVSGRSDEQF
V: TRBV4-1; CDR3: ASSEGQGIGNTEAF
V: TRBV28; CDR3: ASSSRGRNNEQF
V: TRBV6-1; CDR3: ASSPDRRNYGYT
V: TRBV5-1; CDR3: ASSLGTTSIGEY
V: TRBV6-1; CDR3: ASSPSSLYEQY
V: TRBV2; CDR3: ASIAGEADTQY
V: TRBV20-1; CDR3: SASLLGREQY
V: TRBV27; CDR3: ASSPAAAGVRFRQETQY
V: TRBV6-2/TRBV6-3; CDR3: ASSYPGTRSSYEQY
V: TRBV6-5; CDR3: ASSYSQGRTETQY
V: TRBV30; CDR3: AWRDWGPSYEQY
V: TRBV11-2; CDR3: ASSLGRGQGAPLENTGELF
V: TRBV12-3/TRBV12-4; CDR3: ASSPFGARNPNTGELF
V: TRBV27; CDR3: ASMGQGRYGYT
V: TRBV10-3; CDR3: AIADSGANVLT
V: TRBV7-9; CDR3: ASSSRLEATDTQY
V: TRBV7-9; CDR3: ASSLPPGRLNTEAF
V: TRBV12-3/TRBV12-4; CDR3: ASSPRQGYGYT
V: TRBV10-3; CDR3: AISTGGTEAF
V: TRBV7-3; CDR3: ASSLDGRGRDTQY
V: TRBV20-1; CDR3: SATTGEEWETQY
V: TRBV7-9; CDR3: ASSGTTSGASYEQY
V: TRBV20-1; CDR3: SASLVAGYNEQF
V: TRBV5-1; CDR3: ASSLTGIPGANVLT
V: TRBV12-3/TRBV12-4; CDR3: ASSWTRGTEAF
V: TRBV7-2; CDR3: ASSLGAGSGNTIY
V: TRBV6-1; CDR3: ASSPGQGGLEAF
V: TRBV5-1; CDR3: ASSLVAGGYNEQF
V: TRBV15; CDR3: ATSRERDTTYNEQF
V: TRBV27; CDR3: ASSLYPRTGRTGELF
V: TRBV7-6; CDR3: ASRKRGGRETQY
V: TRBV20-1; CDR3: SARGQGTGNEQF
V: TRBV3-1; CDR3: ASSARDSYNSPLH
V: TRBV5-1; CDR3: ASTGFGNTGELF
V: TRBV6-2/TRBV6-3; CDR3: ASSPWTSAIQETQY
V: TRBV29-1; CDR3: SVKGTGSSYNEQF
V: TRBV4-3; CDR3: ASSQRFPLATGELF
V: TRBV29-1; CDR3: SVGQEKNIQY
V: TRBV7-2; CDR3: ASSWRQGETQY
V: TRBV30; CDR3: AWSAANPDGRTGYT
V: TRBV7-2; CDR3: ASSLALGTTYEQY
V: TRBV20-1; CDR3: SARTGQGGQPQH
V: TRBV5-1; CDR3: ASSARDSRQETQY
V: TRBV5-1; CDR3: ASSLSAGSSSYNEQF
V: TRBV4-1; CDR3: ASSQDPLGWGVTDTQY
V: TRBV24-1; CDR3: ATSGPGSVTQY
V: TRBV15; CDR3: ATSRSSGTSTDTQY